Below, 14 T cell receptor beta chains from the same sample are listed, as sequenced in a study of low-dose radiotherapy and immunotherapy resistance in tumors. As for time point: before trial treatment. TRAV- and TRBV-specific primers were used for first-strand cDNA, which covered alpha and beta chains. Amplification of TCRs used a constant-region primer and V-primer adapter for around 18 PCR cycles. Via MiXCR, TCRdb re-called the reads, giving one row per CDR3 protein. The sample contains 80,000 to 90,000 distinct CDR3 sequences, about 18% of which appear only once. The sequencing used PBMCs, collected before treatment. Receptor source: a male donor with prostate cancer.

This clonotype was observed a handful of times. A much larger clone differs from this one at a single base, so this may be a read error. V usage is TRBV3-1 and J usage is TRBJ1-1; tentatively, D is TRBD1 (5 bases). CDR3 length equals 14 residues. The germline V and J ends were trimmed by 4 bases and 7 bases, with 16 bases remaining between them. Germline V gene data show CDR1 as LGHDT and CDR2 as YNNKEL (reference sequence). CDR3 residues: CASSLYDSRDEAFF. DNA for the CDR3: TGTGCCAGCAGCCTATACGATTCCAGGGATGAAGCTTTCTTT.

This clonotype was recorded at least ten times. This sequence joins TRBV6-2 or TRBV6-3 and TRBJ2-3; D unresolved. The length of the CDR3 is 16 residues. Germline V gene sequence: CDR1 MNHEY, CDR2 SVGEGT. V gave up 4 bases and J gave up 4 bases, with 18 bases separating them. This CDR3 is CASSLTTDVASDTQYF. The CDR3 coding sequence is TGTGCCAGCAGTTTAACCACGGACGTGGCGTCAGATACGCAGTATTTT.

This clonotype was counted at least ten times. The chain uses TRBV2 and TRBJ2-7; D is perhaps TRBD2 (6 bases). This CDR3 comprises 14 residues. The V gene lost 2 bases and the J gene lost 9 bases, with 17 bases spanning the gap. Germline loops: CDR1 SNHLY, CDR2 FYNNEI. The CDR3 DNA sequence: TGTGCCAGCAGTGAAACGCAGGTAGAGGGAGGGCAGTACTTC. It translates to CASSETQVEGGQYF.

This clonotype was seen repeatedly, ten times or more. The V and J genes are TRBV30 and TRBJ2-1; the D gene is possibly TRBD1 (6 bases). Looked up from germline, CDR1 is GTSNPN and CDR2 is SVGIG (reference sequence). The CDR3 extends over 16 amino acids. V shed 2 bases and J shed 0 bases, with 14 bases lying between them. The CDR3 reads CAWSRLRGRSYNEQFF. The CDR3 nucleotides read TGTGCCTGGAGTCGCCTCAGGGGACGCTCCTACAATGAGCAGTTCTTC.

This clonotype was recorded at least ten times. The CDR3 is CASSYSWPSNDEQYF. Written as DNA, the CDR3 is TGTGCCAGCAGTTACTCGTGGCCCTCGAACGACGAGCAGTACTTC. The chain joins TRBV6-5 to TRBJ2-7; no definite D call. V was pared by 0 bases and J by 5 bases, with 14 bases between. Germline V CDR1 and CDR2: MNHEY, SVGAGI. The CDR3 has 15 residues.

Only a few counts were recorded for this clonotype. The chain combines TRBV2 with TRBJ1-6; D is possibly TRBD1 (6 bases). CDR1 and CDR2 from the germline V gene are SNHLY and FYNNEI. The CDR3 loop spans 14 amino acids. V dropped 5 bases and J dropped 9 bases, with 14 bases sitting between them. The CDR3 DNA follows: TGTGCCAGCAGTTACAGGGAACTGAGTTCACCCCTCCACTTT. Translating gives CASSYRELSSPLHF.

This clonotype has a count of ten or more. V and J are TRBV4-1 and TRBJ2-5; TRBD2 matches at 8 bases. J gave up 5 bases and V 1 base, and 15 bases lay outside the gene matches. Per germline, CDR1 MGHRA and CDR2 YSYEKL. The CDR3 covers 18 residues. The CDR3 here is CASSQGRETGGSRETQYF. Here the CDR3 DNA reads TGCGCCAGCAGCCAAGGGCGGGAAACGGGGGGGTCGCGGGAGACCCAGTACTTC.

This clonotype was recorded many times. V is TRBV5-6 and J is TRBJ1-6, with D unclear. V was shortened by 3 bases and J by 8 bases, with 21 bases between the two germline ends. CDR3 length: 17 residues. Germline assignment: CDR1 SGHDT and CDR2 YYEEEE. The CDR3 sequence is CASSSEPGRRTHSPLHF. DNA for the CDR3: TGTGCCAGCAGCTCCGAACCGGGCCGCCGGACCCATTCACCCCTCCACTTT.

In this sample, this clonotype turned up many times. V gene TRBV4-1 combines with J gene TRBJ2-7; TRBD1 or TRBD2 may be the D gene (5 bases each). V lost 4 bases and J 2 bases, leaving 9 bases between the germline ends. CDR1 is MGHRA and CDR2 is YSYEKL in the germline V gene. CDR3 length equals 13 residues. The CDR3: CASSRDGTYEQYF. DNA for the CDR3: TGCGCCAGCAGCCGGGACGGTACCTACGAGCAGTACTTC.

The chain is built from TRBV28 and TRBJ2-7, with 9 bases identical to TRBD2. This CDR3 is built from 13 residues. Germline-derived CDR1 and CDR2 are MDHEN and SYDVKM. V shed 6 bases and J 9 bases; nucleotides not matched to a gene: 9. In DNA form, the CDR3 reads TGTGCCAGCAGCCTAGCGGGACCGAAAACGCAGTACTTC. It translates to CASSLAGPKTQYF.

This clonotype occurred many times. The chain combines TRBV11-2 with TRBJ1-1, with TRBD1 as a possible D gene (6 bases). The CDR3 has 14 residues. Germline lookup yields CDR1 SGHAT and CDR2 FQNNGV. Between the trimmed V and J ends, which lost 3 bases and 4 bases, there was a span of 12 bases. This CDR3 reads CASSFRGVSTEAFF. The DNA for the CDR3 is TGTGCCAGCAGCTTTAGGGGGGTGAGCACTGAAGCTTTCTTT.

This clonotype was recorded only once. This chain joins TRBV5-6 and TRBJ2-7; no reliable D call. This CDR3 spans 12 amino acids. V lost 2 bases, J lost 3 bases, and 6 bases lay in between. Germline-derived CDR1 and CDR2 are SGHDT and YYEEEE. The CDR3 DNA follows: TGTGCCAGCAGCTTTGCCGTCTACGAGCAGTACTTC. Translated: CASSFAVYEQYF.

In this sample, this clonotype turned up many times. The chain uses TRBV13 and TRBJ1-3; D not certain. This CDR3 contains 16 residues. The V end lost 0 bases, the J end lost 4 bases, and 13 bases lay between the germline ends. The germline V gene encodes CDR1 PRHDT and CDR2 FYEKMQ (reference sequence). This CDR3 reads CASSLGSGIWGNTIYF. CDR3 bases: TGTGCCAGCAGCTTAGGAAGCGGGATTTGGGGAAACACCATATATTTT.

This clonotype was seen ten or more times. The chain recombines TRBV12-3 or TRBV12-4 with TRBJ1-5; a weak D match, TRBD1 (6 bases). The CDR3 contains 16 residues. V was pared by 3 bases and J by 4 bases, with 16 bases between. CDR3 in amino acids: CASSFGRQEGNQPQHF. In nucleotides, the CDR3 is TGTGCCAGCAGTTTTGGAAGACAGGAGGGGAATCAGCCCCAGCATTTT.